A single sample is the source of the 4 T cell receptor beta chains below, sequenced in a study of T cell repertoires in cytomegalovirus infection. TCRdb itself ran the reads through MiXCR, one entry per CDR3 protein. The sample has about 530,000 distinct CDR3 sequences, about 30% seen once; the top ten hold about 13%. Sequences were obtained from PBMCs. The receptor set was obtained from a human donor in good health (CMV status not recorded). Some clones in this sample may be carry-over from other donors' samples.

This clonotype turned up a few times. The chain recombines TRBV19 with TRBJ2-1, with TRBD2 matching over 11 bases. The germline V gene has CDR1 LNHDA and CDR2 SQIVND (reference sequence). The CDR3 runs to 14 residues. Losses at the gene ends were 7 bases for V and 7 bases for J; bases not matched to a gene: 6. The CDR3 reads CASKTSGGLNEQFF. In DNA, the CDR3 is TGTGCCAGTAAAACTAGCGGGGGTTTAAATGAGCAGTTCTTC. Combining the CDR3 with reference TRBV19 and TRBJ2-1 gives the whole variable domain DGGITQSPKYLFRKEGQNVTLSCEQNLNHDAMYWYRQDPGQGLRLIYYSQIVNDFQKGDIAEGYSVSREKKESFPLTVTSAQKNPTAFYLCASKTSGGLNEQFFGPGTRLTVL.

This clonotype was counted at least ten times. The chain links TRBV7-2 to TRBJ2-7; 12 bases map to TRBD2. Trimming at V came to 1 base and at J to 5 bases, leaving 3 bases not matched to a gene. The CDR3 sequence is 15 residues long. Germline V CDR1 and CDR2: SGHTA, FQGNSA. The CDR3 DNA sequence: TGTGCCAGCAGCTTAGGGACTAGCGGGACCAACGAGCAGTACTTC. Translated: CASSLGTSGTNEQYF.

In DNA, the CDR3 is TGTGCCAGCAGCTTAGCTACGGGTATAAGGTCCTACAATGAGCAGTTCTTC. Translating gives CASSLATGIRSYNEQFF. The rearrangement uses TRBV7-9 and TRBJ2-1; no clear D gene. Germline V gene sequence: CDR1 SEHNR, CDR2 FQNEAQ (reference sequence). The CDR3 is 17 residues long. The ends were cut back, 0 bases at V and 1 base at J, with 13 bases in the middle.

The chain is built from TRBV4-1 and TRBJ1-2, with a tentative D call TRBD1 (5 bases). The CDR3 contains 16 residues. V was clipped by 1 base and J by 5 bases, with 17 bases between them. In germline, CDR1 is MGHRA, CDR2 YSYEKL. The CDR3 DNA reads as TGCGCCAGCAGCCAAGCTCCCGGGGGAAGATTGTATGGCTACACCTTC. Residues: CASSQAPGGRLYGYTF.